A selection of T cell receptor beta chains follows, all from one sample in a study of post-analysis software for immune sequencing data. A single record per CDR3 protein comes from TCRdb applying MiXCR to the PCR reads. Of roughly 670,000 distinct CDR3 sequences listed, roughly three fifths are singletons. The material sequenced was blood. The receptors shown here come from a girl aged 2-10 years with multiple sclerosis. Both conserved end residues are part of each CDR3. D genes are given only for firm matches. The listing skips clone size in some rows; elsewhere it reads once, few, many or a size class.

clone_size j_call d_call v_call cdr3_aa cdr3_nt
few TRBJ2-1 NA TRBV4-3 CASSGRGGDNEQFF TGCGCCAGCAGTGGGCGAGGGGGAGACAATGAGCAGTTCTTC
NA TRBJ2-3 NA TRBV5-1 CASSLRSTNTDTQYF TGCGCCAGCAGCCTAAGGAGTACTAACACAGATACGCAGTATTTT
few TRBJ2-1 NA TRBV10-1 CASSDRTGEQFF TGCGCCAGCAGTGATAGAACGGGGGAGCAGTTCTTC
few TRBJ2-5 NA TRBV7-8 CASSSRLGETQYF TGTGCCAGCAGCTCCCGTCTGGGAGAGACCCAGTACTTC
NA TRBJ2-1 NA TRBV29-1 CSVESPIRDEQFF TGCAGCGTTGAAAGTCCCATTCGGGATGAGCAGTTCTTC
NA TRBJ2-1 TRBD1 TRBV2 CASTPGQSQFF TGTGCCAGCACCCCGGGACAGTCACAGTTCTTC
NA TRBJ2-1 TRBD2 TRBV10-3 CAISEWTLADDNEQFF TGTGCCATCAGTGAGTGGACGCTAGCGGACGACAATGAGCAGTTCTTC
once TRBJ1-2 TRBD1 TRBV3-1 CASSDPGQGGYGYTF TGTGCCAGCAGCGATCCCGGACAGGGAGGCTACGGCTACACCTTC
NA TRBJ2-7 NA TRBV14 CASSQVSFPYEQYF TGTGCCAGCAGCCAAGTGAGTTTCCCCTACGAGCAGTACTTC
NA TRBJ2-3 NA TRBV3-1 CASSPLITDTQYF TGTGCCAGCAGCCCTTTAATCACAGATACGCAGTATTTT
NA TRBJ2-1 NA TRBV7-8 CASSLVSAGEQFF TGTGCCAGCAGCTTAGTGAGCGCGGGTGAGCAGTTCTTC
NA TRBJ1-1 NA TRBV20-1 CSARGIRTNTEAFF TGCAGTGCTAGAGGAATCCGGACAAACACTGAAGCTTTCTTT
NA TRBJ2-7 TRBD2 TRBV24-1 CATVDRTSVYEQYF TGTGCCACCGTGGACAGGACTAGCGTCTACGAGCAGTACTTC
NA TRBJ1-5 NA TRBV10-3 CAISAHGYSNQPQHF TGTGCCATCAGTGCCCACGGTTATAGCAATCAGCCCCAGCATTTT
NA TRBJ2-7 TRBD2 TRBV20-1 CSARVHTSGSSYEQYF TGCAGTGCTAGAGTTCATACTAGCGGAAGCTCCTACGAGCAGTACTTC
few TRBJ2-6 NA TRBV9 CASSPGGVVNVLTF TGTGCCAGCAGCCCCGGTGGGGTAGTCAACGTCCTGACTTTC
NA TRBJ2-1 NA TRBV5-5 CASSFGLPNEQFF TGTGCCAGCAGCTTTGGACTCCCCAATGAGCAGTTCTTC